This T cell receptor beta chain originates from a study of blood T cell repertoires in COVID-19. Study background: Researchers got acute and convalescent COVID-19 samples from the United States, Italy and Spain. T cells, B-cell-depleted T cells, or PBMCs provided the cDNA or gDNA that served as material.

Study processing details: The authors estimated nucleated cell counts from reference gene primer amplification. This table comes from immunoSEQ multiplex PCR, and its TCRdb copy is limited to in-frame clones, with some not included. V and J calls plus clone size are reproduced from that table; the DNA served to infer D and trimming. The table includes fewer than 250,000 clones, 90% detected once. Before they entered the study, exposed participants had met a COVID-19 case within 2 weeks. Germline assignment: CDR1 MNHEY and CDR2 SMNVEV (reference sequence). Unmatched junction bases numbered 8, after V lost 8 bases and J lost 7 bases. The CDR3 is 14 residues long.

The clonotype originates from a man under 40 who had been exposed to COVID-19. Material for sequencing was PBMCs or T cells enriched from blood (not recorded which). The chain employs TRBV27 and TRBJ2-2, with TRBD2 matching 9 bases. CDR3 nucleotide sequence: TGTGCCAGCCAAGCGGGGGGCGGAAACGGGGAGCTGTTTTTT. Protein: CASQAGGGNGELFF.